A single sample gave rise to the 11 T cell receptor beta chains below, sequenced in a study of graft-versus-host responses after intestinal transplantation. Assay: immunoSEQ multiplex PCR; the TCRdb copy retains only in-frame clones and omits some. The data show roughly 60,000 clones, roughly 90% seen once. Sequenced here: PBMCs, sampled 26 days after transplant. These receptors all come from a human patient who received an intestinal transplant, so some T cells may come from the graft donor.

For the CDR3, the DNA is TGCGCCAGCAGCTTGGCCTCGAACACTGAAGCTTTCTTT. This sequence encodes CASSLASNTEAFF. This chain connects TRBV5-1 to TRBJ1-1; D is unclear. V was trimmed by 0 bases and J by 1 base, leaving 4 bases between them. The CDR3 totals 13 residues. The germline CDR1 and CDR2 sequences are SGHRS and YFSETQ.

This chain links TRBV19 with TRBJ1-6; D gene uncertain. Trimming removed 3 bases from V and 7 bases from J, with 7 bases in between. The CDR3 has 13 amino acids. From germline, CDR1 is LNHDA and CDR2 SQIVND (reference sequence). This CDR3 is CASSMGGNSPLHF. CDR3 DNA: TGTGCCAGTAGTATGGGCGGGAATTCACCCCTCCACTTT.

This clone occurred once. The genes are TRBV27 and TRBJ2-1; no definite D call. V was pared by 0 bases and J by 2 bases, with 5 bases between. This CDR3 has 14 amino acids. Germline CDR1 MNHEY, CDR2 SMNVEV (reference sequence). The CDR3 region has the DNA TGTGCCAGCAGTTTATCGGCAGCCTACAATGAGCAGTTCTTC. It translates to CASSLSAAYNEQFF.

This chain's CDR3 is CASIYNRWATEAFF. Written as DNA, the CDR3 is TGTGCCAGCATTTATAACAGGTGGGCCACTGAAGCTTTCTTT. This sequence joins TRBV2 and TRBJ1-1, with D perhaps TRBD1 (5 bases). Per the germline V gene, CDR1 is SNHLY and CDR2 is FYNNEI. The V and J ends lost 7 bases and 4 bases respectively, with 16 bases between them. The CDR3 sequence is 14 residues long.

This clone showed up just once. One end of the junction is discordant with germline, which a read error may explain. This chain joins TRBV29-1 and TRBJ1-2, with D tentatively TRBD1 (5 bases). CDR1 is SQVTM, CDR2 ANQGSEA, per germline. CDR3 length: 13 residues. The CDR3, as DNA: TGCAGCGTCTATCCGGGCCCCCAGGGAGGGACCTCCTTC. Its translation is CSVYPGPQGGTSF.

This rearrangement joins TRBV23-1 to TRBJ2-7; TRBD1 aligns across 12 bases. TRBV23-1 is labeled an ORF, and its function is uncertain. This CDR3 has 20 amino acids. Trimming took 2 bases from V and 2 from J; bases not matched to a gene: 16. This CDR3 reads CASSQRGRDRGPGSTYEQYV. The CDR3 DNA is TGCGCCAGCAGTCAACGTGGCCGGGACAGGGGGCCCGGAAGCACCTACGAGCAGTACGTC.

This clone was counted once. The V gene is TRBV11-2, the J gene TRBJ2-3; the D is unclear. In germline, CDR1 is SGHAT, CDR2 FQNNGV. Trimming took off 0 bases at V and 2 bases at J, with 15 bases between the two ends. The CDR3 is 17 residues long. The CDR3 is CASSLDQVGGTTDTQYF. The CDR3 coding sequence is TGTGCCAGCAGCTTAGATCAAGTAGGCGGTACCACAGATACGCAGTATTTT.

The chain combines TRBV28 with TRBJ2-3; 8 nucleotides match TRBD2. J lost 0 bases, V lost 3 bases, and 14 bases had no gene match. CDR1 is MDHEN, CDR2 SYDVKM, per germline. The CDR3 runs to 19 residues. The CDR3 nucleotides read TGTGCCAGCAGTTTCAAACCGGGACTAGTGTCAATGAGCACAGATACGCAGTATTTT. It codes for CASSFKPGLVSMSTDTQYF.

The chain combines TRBV7-9 with TRBJ1-4; D ambiguous. This CDR3 has 14 amino acids. V dropped 5 bases and J dropped 6 bases, with 13 bases sitting between them. The germline gives CDR1 SEHNR, CDR2 FQNEAQ (reference sequence). The CDR3 bases are TGTGCCAGCAGCCTAGGTGGGCATGATGAAAAACTGTTTTTT. This encodes CASSLGGHDEKLFF.

The rearrangement joins TRBV19 to TRBJ2-1; D gene unclear. Germline V CDR1 and CDR2: LNHDA, SQIVND (reference sequence). CDR3 length equals 11 residues. V shed 4 bases and J shed 9 bases, with 7 bases lying between them. CDR3 bases: TGTGCCAGTAGTAATCGGGTTGAGCAGTTCTTC. It specifies CASSNRVEQFF.

This rearrangement joins TRBV4-1 to TRBJ1-1; tentatively, D is TRBD1 (5 bases). With 4 bases removed from V and 0 bases from J, the gap between germline ends came to 24 bases. CDR1 is MGHRA and CDR2 is YSYEKL in the germline V gene. This CDR3 contains 19 residues. CDR3 region: CASSRATAGEGGMNTEAFF. In nucleotides, the CDR3 is TGCGCCAGCAGCCGGGCGACGGCGGGGGAGGGAGGAATGAACACTGAAGCTTTCTTT.